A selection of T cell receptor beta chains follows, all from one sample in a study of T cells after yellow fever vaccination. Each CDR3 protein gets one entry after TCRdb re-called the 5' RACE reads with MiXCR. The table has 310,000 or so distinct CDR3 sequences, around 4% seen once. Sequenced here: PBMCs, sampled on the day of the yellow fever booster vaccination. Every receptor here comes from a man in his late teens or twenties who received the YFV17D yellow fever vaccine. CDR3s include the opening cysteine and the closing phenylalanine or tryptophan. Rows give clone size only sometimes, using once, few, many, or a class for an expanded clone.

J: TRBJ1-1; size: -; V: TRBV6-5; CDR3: CASSFDLATEAFF
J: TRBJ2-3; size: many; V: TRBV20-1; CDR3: CSARAAGGTDTQYF
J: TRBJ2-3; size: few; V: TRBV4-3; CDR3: CASSQETGSTDTQYF
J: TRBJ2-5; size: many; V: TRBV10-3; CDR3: CAIAPGAPGETQYF
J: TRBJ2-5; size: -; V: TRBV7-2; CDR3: CASSLGARGGETQYF
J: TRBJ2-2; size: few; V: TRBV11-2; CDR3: CASSFATGVWTGELFF
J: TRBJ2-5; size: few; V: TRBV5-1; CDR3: CASRSGGMKTQYF
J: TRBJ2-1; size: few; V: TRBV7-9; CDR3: CASSTRTSRYNEQFF
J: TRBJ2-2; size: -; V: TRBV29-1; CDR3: CSVRGQGVAGELFF
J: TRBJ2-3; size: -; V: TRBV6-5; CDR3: CASSYGREDTQYF
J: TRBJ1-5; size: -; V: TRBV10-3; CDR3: CAIGEYSNQPQHF
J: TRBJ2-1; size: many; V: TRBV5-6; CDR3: CASSLRPGAYNEQFF
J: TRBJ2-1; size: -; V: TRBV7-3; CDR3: CASSLLAGGLGEQFF
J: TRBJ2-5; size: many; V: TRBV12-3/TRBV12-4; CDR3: CASSLRSGYQETQYF
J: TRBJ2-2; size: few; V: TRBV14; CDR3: CASSQPGLAVPGELFF
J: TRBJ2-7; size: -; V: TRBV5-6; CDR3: CATTGGSSYEQYF
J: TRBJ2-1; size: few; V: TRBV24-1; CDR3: CATSDSKRGGSYNEQFF
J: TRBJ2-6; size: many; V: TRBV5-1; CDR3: CASSPPSSGANVLTF
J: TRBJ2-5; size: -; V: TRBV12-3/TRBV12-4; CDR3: CASSLNRGGLKTQYF
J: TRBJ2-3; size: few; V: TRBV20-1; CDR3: CSANHGIDTQYF
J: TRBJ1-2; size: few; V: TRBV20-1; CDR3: CTPEVFNYGYTF
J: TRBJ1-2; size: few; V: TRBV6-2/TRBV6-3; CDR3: CASSYFSGQGANYGYTF
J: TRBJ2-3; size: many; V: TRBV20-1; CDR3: CSARDLAGPDTQYF
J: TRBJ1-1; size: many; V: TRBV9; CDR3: CASSVAGLPGTEAFF
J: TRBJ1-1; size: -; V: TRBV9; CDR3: CAISVVENTEAFF
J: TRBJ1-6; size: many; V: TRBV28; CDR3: CASSFTGYSPLHF
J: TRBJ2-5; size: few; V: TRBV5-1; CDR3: CASSFGRAYQETQYF
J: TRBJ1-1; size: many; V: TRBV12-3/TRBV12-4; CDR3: CASSLRGPEAFF
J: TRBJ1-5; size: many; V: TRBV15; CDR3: CATSRVPGQGYQPQHF
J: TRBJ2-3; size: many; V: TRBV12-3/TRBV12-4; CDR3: CASRADGTDTQYF
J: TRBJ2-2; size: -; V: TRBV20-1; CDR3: CSARGPGANTGELFF
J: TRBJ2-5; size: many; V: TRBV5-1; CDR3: CASSPAGAGAYQETQYF
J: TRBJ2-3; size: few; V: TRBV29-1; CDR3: CSVFWSTDTQYF
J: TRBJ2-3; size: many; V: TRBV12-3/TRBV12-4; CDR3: CASRPSHGGEDTQYF
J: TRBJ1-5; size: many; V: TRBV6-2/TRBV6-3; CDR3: CASSYWAGSRNQPQHF
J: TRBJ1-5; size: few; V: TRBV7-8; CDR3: CASSLVGKWFQPQHF
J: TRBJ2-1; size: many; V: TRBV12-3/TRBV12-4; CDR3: CASSLGPGDEQFF
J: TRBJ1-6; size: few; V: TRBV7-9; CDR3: CASSTGTGHSPLHF
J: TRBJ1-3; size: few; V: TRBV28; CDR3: CASSSPQGESGNTIYF
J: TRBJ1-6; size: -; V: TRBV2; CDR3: CASSRDRGQNSPLHF